Following are 22 T cell receptor beta chains from one sample sequenced in a study of type 1 regulatory T cells. One entry per CDR3 protein results from TCRdb running MiXCR on the reads. The sample yields approximately 42,000 distinct CDR3 sequences, 12% seen once. These receptors have no identified antigens. What was sequenced was cultured non-Tr1 T cells, either the whole culture or a sorted T cell fraction (not recorded which). The source of these receptors is a human donor in good health.

At least ten counts were recorded for this clonotype. The rearrangement joins TRBV6-5 to TRBJ1-2, with D uncertain. CDR1 and CDR2 (germline): MNHEY, SVGAGI. The CDR3 contains 13 residues. V was shortened by 2 bases and J by 6 bases, with 10 bases between the two germline ends. As DNA, the CDR3 is TGTGCCAGCAGTTACGACCCTTGGGATGGCTACACCTTC. As protein: CASSYDPWDGYTF.

This clonotype has a handful of counts. V is TRBV7-6 and J is TRBJ1-6; no reliable D call. Trimming pared 5 bases from V and 5 bases from J, leaving 10 bases between. Germline CDR1 reads SGHVS; CDR2 reads FNYEAQ. CDR3 length equals 14 residues. The CDR3 sequence: CASSSNYNNSPLHF. Here the CDR3 DNA reads TGTGCCAGCAGCAGCAACTATAATAATTCACCCCTCCACTTT.

There are a few counts of this clonotype. V gene TRBV28 combines with J gene TRBJ1-5, with D tentatively TRBD1 (5 bases). The germline V and J ends were trimmed by 7 bases and 5 bases, with 15 bases remaining between them. Per germline, CDR1 MDHEN and CDR2 SYDVKM. The CDR3 is made up of 14 amino acids. The CDR3 protein is CASTLAGVDQPQHF. The CDR3 nucleotides read TGTGCCAGCACGTTGGCGGGGGTGGATCAGCCCCAGCATTTT.

V usage is TRBV10-3 and J usage is TRBJ1-2, with no clear D. Trimming stripped 2 bases from V and 3 bases from J, with 7 bases between. Germline assignment: CDR1 ENHRY and CDR2 SYGVKD. The CDR3 is 13 residues long. CDR3: CAISEGGHYGYTF. The CDR3 nucleotides are TGTGCCATCAGTGAGGGAGGACACTATGGCTACACCTTC.

This clonotype was seen a handful of times. This chain connects TRBV6-2 or TRBV6-3 to TRBJ2-5; D gene uncertain. The germline CDR1 and CDR2 sequences are MNHEY and SVGEGT. The length of the CDR3 is 13 residues. Trimming stripped 3 bases from V and 4 bases from J, with 9 bases between. This CDR3 is CASSYWTGETQYF. The CDR3 DNA reads as TGTGCCAGCAGTTATTGGACGGGAGAGACCCAGTACTTC.

There are many counts of this clonotype. This chain links TRBV3-1 with TRBJ2-7; D is uncertain. V lost 2 bases to trimming and J lost 2 bases, with 10 bases between them. The CDR3 totals 14 residues. Looked up from germline, CDR1 is LGHDT and CDR2 is YNNKEL (reference sequence). The CDR3 nucleotides read TGTGCCAGCAGCCAAAATATGGGAACCTACGAGCAGTACTTC. Translated, it gives CASSQNMGTYEQYF.

In its sample, this clonotype was seen many times. The chain recombines TRBV27 with TRBJ2-1; tentative D call: TRBD1 (5 bases). CDR1 and CDR2 from the germline V gene are MNHEY and SMNVEV (reference sequence). Trimming left V 4 bases short and J 3 bases short, with 16 bases between. This CDR3 is 16 amino acids long. CDR3 in DNA: TGTGCCAGCAGTTACAAGGGGCGGAATAACTACAATGAGCAGTTCTTC. As protein: CASSYKGRNNYNEQFF.

Note on this clonotype: A much larger clone lies one base from this, so it may be a read error. CDR3 nucleotide sequence: TGTGCCAGCACCTCAGATTCACCCCTCCACTTT. Protein: CASTSDSPLHF. This chain connects TRBV28 to TRBJ1-6; D remains ambiguous. Trimming stripped 7 bases from V and 8 bases from J, with 6 bases between. CDR1 and CDR2 (germline): MDHEN, SYDVKM. The CDR3 is made up of 11 amino acids.

In this sample, this clonotype is medium-sized. Compared with germline, one end of the junction differs, possibly owing to a read error. V is TRBV20-1 and J is TRBJ2-2; 12 bases line up with TRBD2. There are 17 residues in the CDR3. Per the germline V gene, CDR1 is DFQATT and CDR2 is SNEGSKA (reference sequence). The CDR3 coding sequence is TGCAGTGCTGGAGACGACCGACTAGCGGGAGCTCCCGGGGAGCTGTTTTTT. It codes for CSAGDDRLAGAPGELFF.

The table lists this clonotype with many counts. The chain carries TRBV30 and TRBJ2-3; 9 bases map to TRBD2. V lost 2 bases and J lost 2; bases outside the gene matches: 5. The CDR3 extends over 15 amino acids. Germline-derived CDR1 and CDR2 are GTSNPN and SVGIG (reference sequence). The CDR3 coding sequence is TGTGCCTGGAGTATTACTAGCGGGTACACAGATACGCAGTATTTT. This translates into CAWSITSGYTDTQYF.

About this clonotype itself: This sequence may be a read error, since a much larger clone differs from it by one base. This rearrangement joins TRBV7-2 to TRBJ2-7; 7 bases align to TRBD1. This CDR3 has 13 residues. Per germline, CDR1 SGHTA and CDR2 FQGNSA. The V segment lost 5 bases and the J segment 3 bases; nucleotides outside the gene matches: 4. This CDR3 reads CASSIGTVYEQYF. CDR3 sequence (DNA): TGTGCCAGCAGCATCGGGACAGTCTACGAGCAGTACTTC.

This clonotype was recorded many times. V usage is TRBV25-1 and J usage is TRBJ2-3, with D perhaps TRBD2 (5 bases). The CDR3 length is 14 residues. Trimming took 1 base from V and 4 from J, leaving 9 bases between them. Germline V gene lookup returns CDR1 MGHDK and CDR2 SYGVNS. In DNA, the CDR3 is TGTGCCAGCAGTGAATGGCTGAGGGCAGATACGCAGTATTTT. This translates into CASSEWLRADTQYF.

The J gene is TRBJ2-2, the V gene TRBV12-3 or TRBV12-4; no definite D call. The V gene lost 0 bases and the J gene lost 7 bases, with 6 bases spanning the gap. The CDR3 sequence is 13 residues long. The CDR3 reads CASSLAGVGELFF. DNA for the CDR3: TGTGCCAGCAGTTTAGCGGGCGTCGGGGAGCTGTTTTTT.

This clonotype was observed a few times. V is TRBV5-1 and J is TRBJ2-5; a weak D match, TRBD1 (6 bases). V was clipped by 5 bases and J by 3 bases, with 11 bases between them. The CDR3 covers 13 residues. Germline lookup yields CDR1 SGHRS and CDR2 YFSETQ. CDR3 nucleotide sequence: TGCGCCAGCAGTAGGTCAGGGGAAGAGACCCAGTACTTC. Translation gives CASSRSGEETQYF. The full variable domain, with the rest looked up from reference TRBV5-1 and TRBJ2-5, is KAGVTQTPRYLIKTRGQQVTLSCSPISGHRSVSWYQQTPGQGLQFLFEYFSETQRNKGNFPGRFSGRQFSNSRSEMNVSTLELGDSALYLCASSRSGEETQYFGPGTRLLVL.

The chain links TRBV5-1 to TRBJ1-5, with D possibly TRBD1 on 6 matching bases. The germline CDR1 and CDR2 sequences are SGHRS and YFSETQ. Trimming shortened V by 1 base and J by 1 base, and 9 bases separated the two germline ends. The CDR3 spans 15 residues. The CDR3 spells CASSLMGASNQPQHF. CDR3 in DNA: TGCGCCAGCAGCTTGATGGGGGCGAGCAATCAGCCCCAGCATTTT.

This clonotype was picked up a small number of times. The V and J genes are TRBV5-1 and TRBJ1-2; 8 bases agree with TRBD1. There are 14 residues in the CDR3. V was pared by 4 bases and J by 7 bases, with 9 bases of the junction left unmatched. Per germline, CDR1 SGHRS and CDR2 YFSETQ. CDR3 region: CASSTRGPEGGYTF. Here the CDR3 DNA reads TGCGCCAGCAGCACCAGGGGGCCCGAGGGTGGCTACACCTTC.

There are many counts of this clonotype. The chain is built from TRBV29-1 and TRBJ2-7, with 10 bases identical to TRBD1. CDR3 length equals 13 residues. V gave up 4 bases and J gave up 6 bases; unmatched junction bases: 6. Germline loops: CDR1 SQVTM, CDR2 ANQGSEA. The CDR3 DNA sequence: TGCAGCGTTGCGCTCGACAGGGGGCGCGAGCAGTACTTC. Protein: CSVALDRGREQYF.

This clonotype was observed a few times. The V and J genes are TRBV20-1 and TRBJ2-3, with D uncertain. V was trimmed by 6 bases and J by 1 base, leaving 14 bases between them. CDR3 length: 14 amino acids. Germline CDR1 and CDR2: DFQATT and SNEGSKA (reference sequence). The CDR3 reads CSAEGLERTDTQYF. CDR3 nucleotide sequence: TGCAGTGCCGAAGGGCTAGAGCGCACAGATACGCAGTATTTT.

About this clonotype: A much larger clone sits a single nucleotide away, making a read error possible. The V and J genes are TRBV12-3 or TRBV12-4 and TRBJ2-3; D not resolved. The length of the CDR3 is 14 residues. CDR3 in amino acids: CVSMRTDPTDTQYF. In nucleotides, the CDR3 is TGTGTCAGCATGCGGACGGACCCCACAGATACGCAGTATTTT.

For this clonotype: Relative to the germline gene, one junction end is altered; a read error may explain this. The chain couples TRBV20-1 to TRBJ1-1; perhaps TRBD1 as D (5 bases). This CDR3 contains 17 residues. Germline V gene data show CDR1 as DFQATT and CDR2 as SNEGSKA (reference sequence). The CDR3 loop is CSARDLGATVLHTEAFF. The CDR3, as DNA: TGCAGTGCTAGAGATCTTGGAGCGACAGTTTTGCACACTGAAGCCTTCTTT.

This clonotype was observed at least ten times. V usage is TRBV5-4 and J usage is TRBJ1-1; 9 bases fit TRBD1. Per germline, CDR1 SGHNT and CDR2 YYREEE (reference sequence). There are 13 residues in the CDR3. V shed 5 bases, J shed 5 bases, and the junction held 4 bases outside the gene matches. Here the CDR3 DNA reads TGTGCCAGCAGGGGACAGGGATGGACTGAAGCTTTCTTT. Translating it yields CASRGQGWTEAFF.

Relative to its sample, this clonotype is medium-sized. The J gene is TRBJ2-1, the V gene TRBV6-2 or TRBV6-3; possible D gene TRBD2, 5 bases. Germline V gene sequence: CDR1 MNHEY, CDR2 SVGEGT. Trimming stripped 0 bases from V and 9 bases from J, with 15 bases between. The CDR3 has 15 residues. CDR3 in DNA: TGTGCCAGCAGTTACTCTTCCGGTGGTCGGGGTGAGCAGTTCTTC. It yields the protein CASSYSSGGRGEQFF.